This T cell receptor (beta chain) stems from a study of shared clonotypes between healthy human individuals. Across the study: Every donor yielded three CD4 naive, three CD4 memory, two CD8 naive and one CD8 memory plate.

This CDR3 is built from 16 residues. Germline values: CDR1 SEHNR, CDR2 FQNEAQ (reference sequence). V lost 2 bases and J 6 bases, leaving 16 bases between the germline ends. TCRdb's table, derived via immunoSEQ multiplex PCR, lists solely in-frame clones and lacks some. Of about 2 million clones listed, roughly 94% are singletons. Naive CD8 populations comprised CD45RO-negative cells positively selected for CCR7, excluding terminally differentiated effector memory CD45RA+ cells. Nashville, Tennessee was home to all donors, each a Caucasian adult. On this clone: Its specificity is unknown.

Findings of the study overall: It was observed that 5% to 6% of naive CD4 clonotypes were shared across several donors.

The source of this sequence is a man aged 18 to 30 in good health. The chain is built from TRBV7-9 and TRBJ1-4; weak D call: TRBD1 (6 bases). Source material: naive CD8+ T cells sorted from blood. Here the CDR3 DNA reads TGTGCCAGCAGCTTAACCGAAACAGGGTATTATGAAAAACTGTTTTTT. Encoded protein: CASSLTETGYYEKLFF.